Listed below are T cell receptor beta chains from one sample, sequenced in a study of shared clonotypes between healthy human individuals. Libraries were prepared by immunoSEQ multiplex PCR; TCRdb keeps only in-frame clonotypes and omits some of them. The table records around 600,000 clones, approximately 95% of them present only once. Material: naive CD8+ T cells sorted from blood. The receptors were gathered from a woman aged 25 to 39 in good health. Both conserved end residues are part of each CDR3. The D gene is left open where the match is weak. A row's size may be missing; if present it is once, few, many or a size class.

J gene	V gene	D gene	clone size	CDR3 DNA	CDR3 protein
TRBJ2-7	TRBV19	TRBD2	.	TGTGCCAGTAGTCCTTCCGGGACTAGCGGGAGCTACGAGCAGTACTTC	CASSPSGTSGSYEQYF
TRBJ2-7	TRBV29-1	TRBD2	.	TGCAGCGCCCGGGCCGGGGGGGGCTACGAGCAGTACTTC	CSARAGGGYEQYF
TRBJ2-7	TRBV27	TRBD2	once	TGTGCCAGCAGTTTATCTAGCGGGACCTACGAGCAGTACTTC	CASSLSSGTYEQYF
TRBJ2-7	TRBV13	TRBD2	.	TGTGCCAGCAGCTTAACTAGCGGCTCCTACGAGCAGTACTTC	CASSLTSGSYEQYF
TRBJ2-1	TRBV9	TRBD2	.	TGTGCCAGCAGCGTAGTTCGGGAGGGCCCCTACAATGAGCAGTTCTTC	CASSVVREGPYNEQFF
TRBJ2-7	TRBV29-1	.	.	TGCAGCGTTGGTGGCCACTCCTACGAGCAGTACTTC	CSVGGHSYEQYF
TRBJ2-7	TRBV19	.	.	TGTGCCAGTAGTTTCGGACAGACAGGCGACTACGAGCAGTACTTC	CASSFGQTGDYEQYF
TRBJ1-1	TRBV19	TRBD1	once	TGTGCCTCAAAGACAGGGCTGAACACTGAAGCTTTCTTT	CASKTGLNTEAFF
TRBJ2-2	TRBV27	.	.	TGTGCCAGCAAATTCGGCACCGGGGAGCTGTTTTTT	CASKFGTGELFF
TRBJ2-7	TRBV11-2	.	.	TGTGCCAGCAGCTTAGATCGGAGCCAGGGCGGCACCTACGAGCAGTACTTC	CASSLDRSQGGTYEQYF
TRBJ1-1	TRBV19	.	.	TGTGCCAGTAGTAGGTCGGCGAACACTGAAGCTTTCTTT	CASSRSANTEAFF
TRBJ2-1	TRBV5-4	TRBD2	.	TGTGCCAGCAGCTTGGAGCTGAGCGGGAGTATCCTCTTC	CASSLELSGSILF
TRBJ2-2	TRBV4-1	.	.	TGCGCCAGCAGCCATGTACACCAAGAGGAGCTGTTTTTT	CASSHVHQEELFF
TRBJ2-2	TRBV6-4	.	.	TGTGCCAGCAGAGGGGTCACCGGGGAGCTGTTTTTT	CASRGVTGELFF
TRBJ2-7	TRBV9	.	.	TGTGCCAGTTCCGGGCCCTCCTACGAGCAGTACTTC	CASSGPSYEQYF
TRBJ2-7	TRBV15	.	.	TGTGCCACCAGCTTTACTACTGGGACCACCTACGAGCAGTACTTC	CATSFTTGTTYEQYF
TRBJ2-7	TRBV5-1	TRBD1	.	TGCGCCAGCAGCTGGGGGACAGGTGACGACGAGCAGTACTTC	CASSWGTGDDEQYF
TRBJ2-2	TRBV18	.	.	TGTGCCAGCTCACCATCTGCTTATCTCACCGGGGAGCTGTTTTTT	CASSPSAYLTGELFF
TRBJ2-7	TRBV19	.	.	TGTGCCAGTACGACCGGGGCATCCTACGAGCAGTACTTC	CASTTGASYEQYF
TRBJ1-2	TRBV30	.	.	TGTGCCTGGAGCTCCTCCTTTCCCACAATAAGCTATGGCTACACCTTC	CAWSSSFPTISYGYTF
TRBJ1-1	TRBV6-5	.	.	TGTGCCAGCAGTCCAGATGACAGGTTGAACACTGAAGCTTTCTTT	CASSPDDRLNTEAFF
TRBJ1-1	TRBV20-1	.	.	TGCAGTGCCCCCGGTGGGGCTTTCTTT	CSAPGGAFF
TRBJ1-2	TRBV28	.	.	TGTGCCAGCACCCCCGTAACAGGGAAGCTTTTGAACTACACCTTC	CASTPVTGKLLNYTF
TRBJ1-2	TRBV19	.	few	TGTGCCAGTAGACACCCGGGACAACTGTATGGCTACACCTTC	CASRHPGQLYGYTF
TRBJ2-7	TRBV9	.	.	TGTGCCAGCAGCGTAGGACCAGGGGATGAGCAGTACTTC	CASSVGPGDEQYF
TRBJ2-7	TRBV28	TRBD2	once	TGTGCCAGCAGTTTCCTACCCGATAAAGCGGGAGGGTCCTACGAGCAGTACTTC	CASSFLPDKAGGSYEQYF
TRBJ2-3	TRBV10-1	.	.	TGCGCCAGCAGTGATGTCGGGCAGGGTCTTAACACAGATACGCAGTATTTT	CASSDVGQGLNTDTQYF
TRBJ2-7	TRBV11-2	.	.	TGTGCCAGCAGCTTAAACCCCGCCTACGAGCAGTACTTC	CASSLNPAYEQYF
TRBJ2-1	TRBV6-5	TRBD2	.	TGTGCCAGCAGCACACTAGCGGGACCGGCCCGTGAGCAGTTCTTC	CASSTLAGPAREQFF
TRBJ2-2	TRBV11-2	.	once	TGTGCCAGCAGCTTAGCTCTTCCAGGGAGGACCGGGGAGCTGTTTTTT	CASSLALPGRTGELFF
TRBJ2-1	TRBV27	TRBD2	.	TGTGCCAGCAGTTTATCGAGCGGGGGAGATTACAATGAGCAGTTCTTC	CASSLSSGGDYNEQFF
TRBJ2-7	TRBV9	.	.	TGTGCCAGCAGCGTAGGACCAGTTCGCTACGAGCAGTACTTC	CASSVGPVRYEQYF
TRBJ2-7	TRBV4-1	TRBD2	once	TGCGCCAGCAGCCAAGATGGGCGGGAGTTGTACCACGAGCAGTACTTC	CASSQDGRELYHEQYF
TRBJ2-2	TRBV27	TRBD2	.	TGTGCCAGCAGTATCGGGACTAACCTCGGGGAGCTGTTTTTT	CASSIGTNLGELFF
TRBJ2-1	TRBV28	TRBD2	.	TGTGCCAGCAGCTACGGGACTACGGATCCGTTCTTC	CASSYGTTDPFF
TRBJ1-5	TRBV28	TRBD1	few	TGTGCCAGCAGCCCCGGGACAGGCCTCCAGCATTTT	CASSPGTGLQHF
TRBJ2-1	TRBV10-3	TRBD2	once	TGTGCCATCAGCAACCTGGGGCCGCGGGGGGCAGGCTACAATGAGCAGTTCTTC	CAISNLGPRGAGYNEQFF
TRBJ2-1	TRBV2	.	.	TGTGCCAGCAGAGATAGCCTCACCTCCTACAATGAGCAGTTCTTC	CASRDSLTSYNEQFF
TRBJ1-5	TRBV11-2	.	few	TGTGCCAGCAGCTTAGGGGTCTATCAGCCCCAGCATTTT	CASSLGVYQPQHF
TRBJ1-5	TRBV28	TRBD1	.	TGTGCCAGCAGCTTGACAGGGGCGTCTAATCAGCCCCAGCATTTT	CASSLTGASNQPQHF
TRBJ2-5	TRBV27	TRBD1	.	TGTGCCAGCAGTTTGACAGGGTTTGGAGAGACCCAGTACTTC	CASSLTGFGETQYF
TRBJ2-1	TRBV2	TRBD1	.	TGTGCCAGCAGTGAAGCGGCCGACAGGGGGTTCAACAATGAGCAGTTCTTC	CASSEAADRGFNNEQFF
TRBJ2-7	TRBV27	.	.	TGTGCCAGCAGTCCGTACTCGGACCGCTACGAGCAGTACTTC	CASSPYSDRYEQYF
TRBJ2-7	TRBV5-1	TRBD2	.	TGCGCCAGCAGCCCTCCGGGGGGGATCCACGAGCAGTACTTC	CASSPPGGIHEQYF
TRBJ2-7	TRBV28	.	.	TGTGCCAGCAGTTTCGGACTGGACAGCACCTCCTACGAGCAGTACTTC	CASSFGLDSTSYEQYF
TRBJ1-5	TRBV27	TRBD1	.	TGTGCCAGCAGTTACACAGGGGGCAATCAGCCCCAGCATTTT	CASSYTGGNQPQHF
TRBJ1-1	TRBV28	.	.	TGTGCCAGCAGAACTGCTACAGGTATCACTGAAGCTTTCTTT	CASRTATGITEAFF
TRBJ2-7	TRBV5-6	TRBD1	.	TGTGCCAGCAGCTTAAGGACAGGGGCCCCCTACGAGCAGTACTTC	CASSLRTGAPYEQYF
TRBJ1-1	TRBV5-4	.	.	TGTGCCAGCGGGGGATTGAACACTGAAGCTTTCTTT	CASGGLNTEAFF
TRBJ2-7	TRBV29-1	TRBD1	.	TGCAGCGTTGAAGAAGGTGGGACAGGGATGGTGCAGTACTTC	CSVEEGGTGMVQYF
TRBJ1-2	TRBV7-9	TRBD1	.	TGTGCCAGCAGCCCAGGGGGACCGGGCAATGGCTACACCTTC	CASSPGGPGNGYTF
TRBJ2-7	TRBV5-8	.	.	TGTGCCAGCAGTATAGGGATCAGAGACGAGCAGTACTTC	CASSIGIRDEQYF
TRBJ2-5	TRBV28	TRBD2	.	TGTGCCAGCAGTACCCCGGGGGTAGCGGGGCTACTGGAGACCCAGTACTTC	CASSTPGVAGLLETQYF
TRBJ1-4	TRBV4-1	.	.	TGCGCCAGCAGCCAACGTCAGTCCAATGAAAAACTGTTTTTT	CASSQRQSNEKLFF
TRBJ2-7	TRBV28	TRBD1	.	TGTGCCAGCAGTTCGTGGGGACAGGGGGCTTTCTACGAGCAGTACTTC	CASSSWGQGAFYEQYF
TRBJ2-2	TRBV7-8	.	.	TGTGCCAGCAGCCCCGAGAAATTGAGAGGGGAGCTGTTTTTT	CASSPEKLRGELFF
TRBJ2-1	TRBV6-4	TRBD1	.	TGTGCCAGCAGTGACTCGGGGACAGCATCCTACAATGAGCAGTTCTTC	CASSDSGTASYNEQFF